This TCR beta chain was found in a study of blood T cells in healthy people across ages. Then a second PCR, running roughly 7 to 11 cycles, was carried out with a sample-barcoded 5' primer and a J-beta primer mix. TCRdb reprocessed the 5' RACE reads with MiXCR, giving one entry per CDR3 protein. The sample consists of around 800,000 distinct CDR3 sequences, around a quarter of them appearing once. This clonotype was recorded only once. Its antigen remains unknown. The study's findings and limits: It was not possible, with unsorted PBMCs, to conclusively compare naive and antigen-experienced cells.

Germline V lookup: CDR1 SGHDN, CDR2 FVKESK. The CDR3 spans 14 residues. Trimming took 0 bases from V and 2 from J, leaving 7 bases between them. These same data were also listed under a study on T cells of mothers and their children. This second study notes: All extracted RNA went into cDNA synthesis, about 1.4 ug per 15 ul. The authors found no persistent microchimeric T cell clones.

The chain employs TRBV14 and TRBJ1-2; no definite D call. The sequenced material came from blood. This receptor was taken from a boy between 10 and 17 years old in good health. The CDR3 bases are TGTGCCAGCAGCCAAGAGTCCCTAAACTATGGCTACACCTTC. It specifies CASSQESLNYGYTF.